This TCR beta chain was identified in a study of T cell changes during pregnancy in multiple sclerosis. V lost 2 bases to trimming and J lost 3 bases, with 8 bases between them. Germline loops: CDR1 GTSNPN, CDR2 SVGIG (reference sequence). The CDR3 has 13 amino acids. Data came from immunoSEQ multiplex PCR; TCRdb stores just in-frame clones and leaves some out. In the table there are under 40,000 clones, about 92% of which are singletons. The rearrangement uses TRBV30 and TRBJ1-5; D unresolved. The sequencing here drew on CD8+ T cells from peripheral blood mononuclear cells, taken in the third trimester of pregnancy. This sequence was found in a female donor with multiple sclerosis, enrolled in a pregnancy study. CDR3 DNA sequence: TGTGCCTGGAGTTTGGGCTCCAATCAGCCCCAGCATTTT. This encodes CAWSLGSNQPQHF.